These 21 T cell receptor beta chains share one sample of origin, sequenced in a study of human T cells and chemical hapten exposure. The time point was: patch test 3, about 24 weeks after DPC sensitization. Treatment described: therapeutic diphenylcyclopropenone sensitization with weekly scalp DPC. Via MiXCR, TCRdb re-called the RACE reads, giving one row per CDR3 protein. The sample consists of 50,000 to 60,000 distinct CDR3 sequences, roughly an eighth of them appearing once. Sequences were derived from whole blood, sampled in connection with sensitization to the hapten diphenylcyclopropenone (DPC). The receptor source for this set is a young man with alopecia areata. Some clones in this sample may be carry-over from other donors' samples.

This clonotype appeared many times. V is TRBV19 and J is TRBJ2-1, with TRBD2 as a possible D gene (6 bases). The germline V and J ends were trimmed by 5 bases and 2 bases, with 10 bases remaining between them. In germline, CDR1 is LNHDA, CDR2 SQIVND (reference sequence). The CDR3 is 14 amino acids. CDR3 loop: CASSDGGAYNEQFF. The DNA of the CDR3 is TGTGCCAGTAGTGATGGCGGGGCCTACAATGAGCAGTTCTTC.

This chain connects TRBV7-2 to TRBJ2-1; 16 bases map to TRBD2. The germline CDR1 and CDR2 sequences are SGHTA and FQGNSA. The CDR3 is 19 residues long. V lost 2 bases to trimming and J lost 9 bases; unmatched junction nucleotides: 13. As DNA, the CDR3 is TGTGCCAGCAGCTTACGTAACGGGACTAGCGGGGGGGCGGAGCCTGAGCAGTTCTTC. Protein sequence: CASSLRNGTSGGAEPEQFF.

The CDR3 region has the DNA TGTGCCAGCAGCTTAGAAAGGTCCGGGGAGCTGTTTTTT. This gives the protein CASSLERSGELFF. The chain joins TRBV7-3 to TRBJ2-2, with D unclear. V gave up 2 bases and J gave up 6 bases, with 7 bases separating them. This CDR3 contains 13 residues. In germline, CDR1 is SGHTA, CDR2 FQGTGA.

This clonotype has a count of ten or more. This chain uses TRBV7-9 with TRBJ1-1; 9 nucleotides line up with TRBD1. J was trimmed by 3 bases and V by 4 bases; bases with no gene match: 9. The germline V gene has CDR1 SEHNR and CDR2 FQNEAQ (reference sequence). This CDR3 spans 16 amino acids. This CDR3 reads CASSSGQGTTDTEAFF. The CDR3 DNA is TGTGCCAGCAGCTCCGGACAGGGGACGACGGACACTGAAGCTTTCTTT.

The sample holds many counts of this clonotype. The chain is built from TRBV30 and TRBJ2-7; D may match TRBD1 or TRBD2 (5 bases each). V gave up 6 bases and J gave up 0 bases, with 15 bases separating them. Germline loops: CDR1 GTSNPN, CDR2 SVGIG (reference sequence). CDR3 length equals 14 residues. The CDR3 DNA is TGTGCCTGTATCCGGGACGGCATCTCCTACGAGCAGTACTTC. Translation gives CACIRDGISYEQYF.

The V call is TRBV12-3 or TRBV12-4, the J call TRBJ1-1; D may be TRBD1 (5 bases). This CDR3 has 12 amino acids. The germline V and J ends were trimmed by 6 bases and 4 bases, with 9 bases remaining between them. The CDR3 nucleotides are TGTGCCAGCAGGCCAAGGGGCACTGAAGCTTTCTTT. This codes for CASRPRGTEAFF.

This clonotype was found many times. This chain joins TRBV27 and TRBJ1-1; 8 bases align to TRBD1. V shed 4 bases and J 2 bases; nucleotides not matched to a gene: 6. The CDR3 extends over 15 amino acids. The germline V gene encodes CDR1 MNHEY and CDR2 SMNVEV (reference sequence). The CDR3 reads CASSYWDRPNTEAFF. CDR3 DNA sequence: TGTGCCAGCAGTTACTGGGACAGGCCAAACACTGAAGCTTTCTTT.

This clonotype was seen a handful of times. The chain joins TRBV5-1 to TRBJ2-1; the D gene is possibly TRBD2 (5 bases). Trimming removed 4 bases at V and 3 bases at J, with 14 bases between. CDR1 is SGHRS, CDR2 YFSETQ, per germline. The CDR3 is 15 residues long. CDR3 nucleotides: TGCGCCAGCAGCCCTGACCCACGGGGCTACAATGAGCAGTTCTTC. This gives the protein CASSPDPRGYNEQFF.

In its sample, this clonotype was seen many times. J is TRBJ2-7 and V is TRBV10-3, with D tentatively TRBD1 or TRBD2 (5 bases each). CDR1 ENHRY and CDR2 SYGVKD come from the germline V gene. This CDR3 has 16 amino acids. V was trimmed by 3 bases and J by 3 bases, leaving 18 bases between them. The CDR3 DNA follows: TGTGCCATCAGTGACAGGGACCCCGATATTAGCTACGAGCAGTACTTC. It specifies CAISDRDPDISYEQYF.

The V and J genes are TRBV28 and TRBJ2-7; TRBD1 aligns across 7 bases. Germline V gene lookup returns CDR1 MDHEN and CDR2 SYDVKM. The CDR3 is 12 residues long. J lost 4 bases, V lost 5 bases, and 2 bases had no gene match. The CDR3 here is CASSIQGYEQYF. Written as DNA, the CDR3 is TGTGCCAGCAGTATACAGGGGTACGAGCAGTACTTC.

This clonotype was seen ten or more times. The rearrangement joins TRBV10-3 to TRBJ1-6; no definite D call. The CDR3 runs 15 residues. Germline V lookup: CDR1 ENHRY, CDR2 SYGVKD. Trimming stripped 3 bases from V and 1 base from J, with 7 bases between. In DNA, the CDR3 is TGTGCCATCAGTGAAGAAGGGTCCTATAATTCACCCCTCCACTTT. This translates into CAISEEGSYNSPLHF.

This clonotype was seen only a few times. The gene calls are TRBV18 and TRBJ2-4; no clear D gene. The CDR3 has 12 residues. Germline V lookup: CDR1 KGHSH, CDR2 LQKENI. V was clipped by 2 bases and J by 7 bases, with 6 bases between them. The CDR3 loop is CASSPGSNIQYF. For the CDR3, the DNA is TGTGCCAGCTCACCAGGGTCGAACATTCAGTACTTC.

This clonotype showed up just a few times. V is TRBV20-1 and J is TRBJ1-1; D is undetermined. Trimming pared 3 bases from V and 1 base from J, leaving 6 bases between. CDR3 size: 12 residues. Germline V gene data show CDR1 as DFQATT and CDR2 as SNEGSKA (reference sequence). CDR3 residues: CSARNRNTEAFF. DNA for the CDR3: TGCAGTGCTAGGAACAGGAACACTGAAGCTTTCTTT.

This clonotype came up many times. This chain links TRBV7-3 with TRBJ2-1; D is tentatively TRBD1 or TRBD2 (5 bases each). The germline V gene has CDR1 SGHTA and CDR2 FQGTGA. Trimming took off 5 bases at V and 1 base at J, with 12 bases between the two ends. CDR3 length: 15 amino acids. CDR3: CASSPRDLSYNEQFF. In DNA, the CDR3 is TGTGCCAGCAGCCCCCGGGACCTGTCCTACAATGAGCAGTTCTTC.

The table lists this clonotype with many counts. The V and J genes are TRBV7-9 and TRBJ2-4; perhaps TRBD2 as D (5 bases). The CDR3 sequence is 20 residues long. Trimming shortened V by 5 bases and J by 0 bases, and 26 bases separated the two germline ends. The germline CDR1 and CDR2 sequences are SEHNR and FQNEAQ (reference sequence). CDR3 sequence: CASSVFRGDTLSRAKNIQYF. CDR3 nucleotide sequence: TGTGCCAGCAGCGTCTTCCGGGGAGACACCCTTTCCCGAGCCAAAAACATTCAGTACTTC. The full variable domain, completed using reference TRBV7-9 and TRBJ2-4, is DTGVSQNPRHKITKRGQNVTFRCDPISEHNRLYWYRQTLGQGPEFLTYFQNEAQLEKSRLLSDRFSAERPKGSFSTLEIQRTEQGDSAMYLCASSVFRGDTLSRAKNIQYFGAGTRLSVL.

In this sample, this clonotype turned up many times. The rearrangement links TRBV20-1 to TRBJ2-1; 11 nucleotides align to TRBD2. V was pared by 3 bases and J by 4 bases, with 5 bases of the junction left unmatched. The germline V gene has CDR1 DFQATT and CDR2 SNEGSKA (reference sequence). CDR3 size: 15 residues. The CDR3 here is CSASAGTSGYNEQFF. The CDR3 DNA is TGCAGTGCTAGCGCCGGGACTAGCGGATACAATGAGCAGTTCTTC.

Points on this clonotype: This CDR3 fails to terminate in the conserved phenylalanine or tryptophan, so it likely reflects a read error. It is unclear where the CDR3 begins or ends on the DNA, so no DNA is shown, and the CDR3 is as TCRdb lists it. This chain links TRBV20-1 with TRBJ2-1; TRBD2 was called by the table and not checked on the DNA. Germline values: CDR1 DFQATT, CDR2 SNEGSKA (reference sequence). The CDR3 numbers 9 amino acids, ends counted. CDR3 protein: CSVIERGRP.

This clonotype was counted at least ten times. The chain is built from TRBV6-5 and TRBJ2-2, with no clear D. The CDR3 length is 13 residues. Germline lookup yields CDR1 MNHEY and CDR2 SVGAGI. Trimming took off 2 bases at V and 1 base at J, with 2 bases between the two ends. Here the CDR3 reads CASSYQNTGELFF. The CDR3 DNA reads as TGTGCCAGCAGTTACCAGAACACCGGGGAGCTGTTTTTT.

In its sample, this clonotype was seen many times. The chain combines TRBV18 with TRBJ1-4, with TRBD1 identical over 9 bases. After removal of 0 bases from V and 2 bases from J, the junction contained 4 bases not matched to a gene. CDR3 length: 17 residues. Germline values: CDR1 KGHSH, CDR2 LQKENI. The CDR3 loop is CASSPPTGGGTNEKLFF. In DNA form, the CDR3 reads TGTGCCAGCTCACCACCGACAGGGGGTGGTACTAATGAAAAACTGTTTTTT.

In its sample, this clonotype was seen many times. In DNA, the CDR3 is TGTGCCAGCAGAGCTGGACAGCGAGATAATTCACCCCTCCACTTT. It encodes CASRAGQRDNSPLHF. The V and J genes are TRBV4-2 and TRBJ1-6; D perhaps matches TRBD1 (6 bases). The CDR3 runs to 15 residues. The germline V and J ends were trimmed by 6 bases and 5 bases, with 14 bases remaining between them. The germline V gene encodes CDR1 LGHNA and CDR2 YNFKEQ.

The table lists this clonotype with many counts. This chain connects TRBV5-1 to TRBJ2-5, with TRBD2 matching 8 bases. This CDR3 is 13 amino acids long. With 5 bases clipped from V and 3 bases from J, the junction kept 3 bases outside the gene matches. Per germline, CDR1 SGHRS and CDR2 YFSETQ. The CDR3 is CASRAGAEETQYF. In DNA form, the CDR3 reads TGCGCCAGCAGAGCGGGGGCCGAAGAGACCCAGTACTTC.